Below, 3 T cell receptor beta chains from the same sample are listed, as sequenced in a study of identical twins. TCRdb re-derived calls from the 5' RACE reads in MiXCR, one entry per CDR3 protein. The table shows roughly 570,000 distinct CDR3 sequences, with over 8.5% occurring only once. These records were also assigned to another study, of yellow fever vaccine responses in identical twins.

The sequencing sample was made of PBMCs. The receptors were gathered from a woman aged 18-29 years in good health.

This clonotype was counted many times. The CDR3 is CASSFGVPYEQYF. CDR3 DNA: TGTGCCAGCAGCTTCGGGGTACCCTACGAGCAGTACTTC. This rearrangement joins TRBV27 to TRBJ2-7; D might be TRBD2 (5 bases). From germline, CDR1 is MNHEY and CDR2 SMNVEV (reference sequence). CDR3 length: 13 amino acids. The V gene lost 6 bases and the J gene lost 2 bases, with 11 bases spanning the gap.

This clonotype has more than one count but fewer than ten. This chain links TRBV4-2 with TRBJ2-1; D tentatively reads TRBD1 or TRBD2 (6 bases each). CDR1 is LGHNA and CDR2 is YNFKEQ in the germline V gene. There are 14 residues in the CDR3. Trimming removed 0 bases at V and 8 bases at J, with 11 bases between. CDR3 coding DNA: TGTGCCAGCAGCCAAGAGTGGGGGGCGGATGAGCAGTTCTTC. Translated, it gives CASSQEWGADEQFF.

This clonotype was detected many times. The rearrangement links TRBV4-2 to TRBJ2-3; 7 nucleotides match TRBD1. The germline CDR1 and CDR2 sequences are LGHNA and YNFKEQ. The CDR3 has 14 residues. V was pared by 1 base and J by 7 bases, with 5 bases of the junction left unmatched. Here the CDR3 reads CASSQGDSTNTQYF. CDR3 coding DNA: TGTGCCAGCAGCCAAGGGGACAGTACCAATACGCAGTATTTT.